The present TCR beta chain was sequenced within a study of human T cells and chemical hapten exposure. Time point here: patch test 2, 6 weeks after DPC sensitization. Treatment indicated: therapeutic diphenylcyclopropenone sensitization with weekly scalp DPC. Patches went on only after blood had been drawn each time. This clonotype showed up many times. Antigen specificity is unknown. Original methodology: A typical sample had around 90,000 TCRs, with about 23,224 to 700,000 overall. TCRdb called the RACE reads again in MiXCR, with one record for every CDR3 protein. The V and J calls reflect TCRdb's pipeline rather than the authors' work. Altogether some 80,000 distinct CDR3 sequences are present, approximately 10% being singletons, with the ten largest covering roughly 1.4%. Study-wide results and limits: Controls formed significantly fewer large CDR3 similarity clusters than expanded TCRs did.

The receptor comes from a man between 18 and 35 years old with alopecia areata. Some clones in this sample may be carry-over from other donors' samples. The sequencing used whole blood, collected in connection with sensitization to the hapten diphenylcyclopropenone (DPC).

This CDR3 reads CASSWGLPNTGELFF. CDR3 nucleotide sequence: TGTGCCAGCAGCTGGGGTCTTCCGAACACCGGGGAGCTGTTTTTT. The chain joins TRBV11-3 to TRBJ2-2; D not certain. V lost 4 bases to trimming and J lost 0 bases, with 9 bases between them. The CDR3 totals 15 residues. Looked up from germline, CDR1 is SGHNT and CDR2 is YENEEA.